The next 21 T cell receptor beta chains were all read from a single sample in a study of technical replicates of blood from a handful of donors. The protocol was immunoSEQ multiplex PCR, while the TCRdb copy is restricted to in-frame clones and leaves out a portion. The sample contains tens of thousands of clones, approximately 93% of which appear only once. Specimen: T cells isolated from PBMCs. The receptors derive from a human donor in good health.

V usage is TRBV2 and J usage is TRBJ1-2, with D maybe TRBD1 (5 bases). The V and J ends lost 2 bases and 5 bases respectively, with 12 bases between them. The CDR3 is made up of 14 amino acids. Germline V lookup: CDR1 SNHLY, CDR2 FYNNEI. The CDR3: CASSESGVGYGYTF. CDR3 in DNA: TGTGCCAGCAGTGAATCGGGGGTGGGTTATGGCTACACCTTC.

CDR3 sequence reads: CASSEPADRSNYGYTF. The CDR3 DNA is TGCGCCAGCAGTGAGCCCGCGGACAGGTCTAACTATGGCTACACCTTC. The chain links TRBV10-1 to TRBJ1-2, with TRBD1 identical over 7 bases. Germline V CDR1 and CDR2: WNHNN, SYGVQD (reference sequence). The V gene end was trimmed by 2 bases and the J gene end by 0 bases; junction bases not matched to a gene: 6. The CDR3 loop spans 16 amino acids.

This chain joins TRBV9 and TRBJ2-2, with TRBD1 matching 7 bases. From germline, CDR1 is SGDLS and CDR2 YYNGEE. Germline trimming cut 6 bases from V and 2 bases from J; bases unmatched to any gene: 22. The length of the CDR3 is 20 residues. In nucleotides, the CDR3 is TGTGCCAGCAAGGGCGTCGGCGGACAGGACACTTCTGACAACACCGGGGAGCTGTTTTTT. Its protein product is CASKGVGGQDTSDNTGELFF.

The rearrangement links TRBV30 to TRBJ2-7, with 7 bases identical to TRBD2. J lost 2 bases, V lost 0 bases, and 10 bases had no gene match. The CDR3 runs to 16 residues. Germline V gene lookup returns CDR1 GTSNPN and CDR2 SVGIG (reference sequence). CDR3 nucleotide sequence: TGTGCCTGGAGTGTATTGGGTCCAGCGGGAACCTACGAGCAGTACTTC. As protein: CAWSVLGPAGTYEQYF.

The rearrangement joins TRBV9 to TRBJ2-2; no clear D gene. The CDR3 is made up of 15 amino acids. V lost 0 bases to trimming and J lost 0 bases, with 6 bases between them. Germline CDR1 and CDR2: SGDLS and YYNGEE. The CDR3 reads CASSVGLSNTGELFF. The CDR3 DNA sequence: TGTGCCAGCAGCGTAGGACTTTCGAACACCGGGGAGCTGTTTTTT.

This rearrangement joins TRBV19 to TRBJ1-1; no definite D call. Germline CDR1 LNHDA, CDR2 SQIVND (reference sequence). V lost 3 bases and J lost 7, with 12 bases in between. This CDR3 region has 13 residues. As DNA, the CDR3 is TGTGCCAGTAGTATTACGGGAGGTAGTGAAGCTTTCTTT. This encodes CASSITGGSEAFF.

The chain couples TRBV28 to TRBJ2-7; 9 bases line up with TRBD1. Germline lookup yields CDR1 MDHEN and CDR2 SYDVKM. V was pared by 3 bases and J by 3 bases, with 9 bases of the junction left unmatched. This CDR3 has 16 amino acids. CDR3 sequence reads: CASSLLRGQGYYEQYF. CDR3 DNA sequence: TGTGCCAGCAGTTTGCTTAGGGGACAGGGATACTACGAGCAGTACTTC.

This chain joins TRBV5-6 and TRBJ1-2; TRBD1 matches 9 bases. V trimming: 4 bases; J trimming: 5 bases; junction bases outside the gene matches: 9. The CDR3 sequence is 15 residues long. Germline V CDR1 and CDR2: SGHDT, YYEEEE. CDR3 in amino acids: CASSRNPGQGYGYTF. CDR3 DNA: TGTGCCAGCAGCCGAAATCCGGGACAGGGTTATGGCTACACCTTC.

V usage is TRBV6-5 and J usage is TRBJ1-4; 8 nucleotides line up with TRBD1. CDR1 is MNHEY, CDR2 SVGAGI, per germline. CDR3 length: 15 residues. The V and J ends lost 4 bases and 5 bases, in that order; junction bases with no gene match: 6. The CDR3 sequence: CASSFKGTGNEKLFF. The CDR3 region has the DNA TGTGCCAGCAGTTTTAAAGGGACAGGCAATGAAAAACTGTTTTTT.

This rearrangement joins TRBV6-5 to TRBJ1-3; a possible D gene is TRBD1 (6 bases). The germline V gene encodes CDR1 MNHEY and CDR2 SVGAGI. The CDR3 is 13 amino acids. Trimming removed 1 base at V and 8 bases at J, with 9 bases between. CDR3 amino acids: CASSYFRGDTIYF. In DNA form, the CDR3 reads TGTGCCAGCAGTTACTTCAGGGGAGACACCATATATTTT.

This clone was seen just once. This chain uses TRBV28 with TRBJ2-7, with TRBD2 identical over 9 bases. The CDR3 sequence is 14 residues long. J gave up 3 bases and V 8 bases, and 8 bases lay outside the gene matches. Germline V gene lookup returns CDR1 MDHEN and CDR2 SYDVKM. The CDR3 DNA follows: TGTGCCAGCGGAGGGCGGGAGGGTTTCTACGAGCAGTACTTC. This codes for CASGGREGFYEQYF.

This chain connects TRBV7-9 to TRBJ1-1; tentative D call: TRBD1 (6 bases). Germline-derived CDR1 and CDR2 are SEHNR and FQNEAQ (reference sequence). Trimming pared 5 bases from V and 10 bases from J, leaving 20 bases between. The CDR3 totals 14 residues. The CDR3 bases are TGTGCCAGCAGCCCCCCACAGGGAAGGACACGAGCTTTCTTT. Translation gives CASSPPQGRTRAFF.

The gene calls are TRBV27 and TRBJ1-1; a possible D gene is TRBD1 (6 bases). The CDR3 is 16 residues long. Trimming pared 7 bases from V and 0 bases from J, leaving 18 bases between. Germline loops: CDR1 MNHEY, CDR2 SMNVEV (reference sequence). For the CDR3, the DNA is TGTGCCAGCACGGCAGGCGGGGGGCTCGTGAACACTGAAGCTTTCTTT. As protein: CASTAGGGLVNTEAFF.

The genes are TRBV5-1 and TRBJ2-4, with TRBD1 identical over 11 bases. Trimming cost V 2 bases and J 3 bases; bases outside gene matches: 7. CDR1 and CDR2 (germline): SGHRS, YFSETQ. This CDR3 comprises 17 residues. CDR3: CASSLTRDRGFKNIQYF. Here the CDR3 DNA reads TGCGCCAGCAGCTTAACCCGGGACAGGGGGTTCAAAAACATTCAGTACTTC.

This clone was seen just once. V gene TRBV6-5 combines with J gene TRBJ2-3; D is perhaps TRBD1 (6 bases). The germline gives CDR1 MNHEY, CDR2 SVGAGI. V dropped 4 bases and J dropped 2 bases, with 13 bases sitting between them. CDR3 size: 15 residues. CDR3 coding DNA: TGTGCCAGCAGTTCCTATGGGGGCTACACAGATACGCAGTATTTT. Its protein product is CASSSYGGYTDTQYF.

The chain links TRBV15 to TRBJ2-5; no clear D gene. Germline V gene sequence: CDR1 LNHNV, CDR2 YYDKDF (reference sequence). V gave up 0 bases and J gave up 0 bases, with 8 bases separating them. This CDR3 contains 15 residues. The CDR3 DNA sequence: TGTGCCACCAGCAGAGAAACAGAGTACCAAGAGACCCAGTACTTC. Protein: CATSRETEYQETQYF.

J is TRBJ1-2 and V is TRBV5-1, with D possibly matching TRBD1 (6 bases). The germline V gene encodes CDR1 SGHRS and CDR2 YFSETQ. CDR3 length: 15 amino acids. V lost 7 bases to trimming and J lost 3 bases, with 19 bases between them. For the CDR3, the DNA is TGCGCCAGCCGCCATGGTTCTTCAGGGGACTATGGCTACACCTTC. It yields the protein CASRHGSSGDYGYTF.

This chain joins TRBV5-1 and TRBJ2-7, with D unresolved. The CDR3 contains 13 residues. Germline V gene sequence: CDR1 SGHRS, CDR2 YFSETQ. V was clipped by 0 bases and J by 2 bases, with 6 bases between them. The CDR3 reads CASSLGGTYEQYF. The CDR3 region has the DNA TGCGCCAGCAGCTTGGGCGGAACCTACGAGCAGTACTTC.

The chain has TRBV28 and TRBJ2-7; D unresolved. The CDR3 sequence is 10 residues long. The germline CDR1 and CDR2 sequences are MDHEN and SYDVKM. The ends were cut back, 5 bases at V and 6 bases at J, with 5 bases in the middle. In nucleotides, the CDR3 is TGTGCCAGCAGTCGAGTCGAGCAGTACTTC. It is translated as CASSRVEQYF.

V gene TRBV12-5 combines with J gene TRBJ2-2; TRBD2 aligns across 8 bases. The V segment lost 1 base and the J segment 0 bases; nucleotides outside the gene matches: 4. The CDR3 runs 17 residues. CDR1 and CDR2 (germline): LGHNT, FRNRAP. CDR3 sequence (DNA): TGTGCTAGTGGTTTGGCACCGGGACTAGCGAACACCGGGGAGCTGTTTTTT. It encodes CASGLAPGLANTGELFF. The variable domain in full, with the rest retrieved from reference TRBV12-5 and TRBJ2-2, is DARVTQTPRHKVTEMGQEVTMRCQPILGHNTVFWYRQTMMQGLELLAYFRNRAPLDDSGMPKDRFSAEMPDATLATLKIQPSEPRDSAVYFCASGLAPGLANTGELFFGEGSRLTVL.

The sample holds a few counts of this clone. The V gene is TRBV5-1, the J gene TRBJ1-1; perhaps TRBD1 as D (5 bases). CDR3 size: 14 residues. Germline V gene lookup returns CDR1 SGHRS and CDR2 YFSETQ. V lost 5 bases and J lost 4, with 15 bases in between. The CDR3 DNA sequence: TGCGCCAGCAGACGCGAAGGGGTGGGCACTGAAGCTTTCTTT. Residues: CASRREGVGTEAFF.